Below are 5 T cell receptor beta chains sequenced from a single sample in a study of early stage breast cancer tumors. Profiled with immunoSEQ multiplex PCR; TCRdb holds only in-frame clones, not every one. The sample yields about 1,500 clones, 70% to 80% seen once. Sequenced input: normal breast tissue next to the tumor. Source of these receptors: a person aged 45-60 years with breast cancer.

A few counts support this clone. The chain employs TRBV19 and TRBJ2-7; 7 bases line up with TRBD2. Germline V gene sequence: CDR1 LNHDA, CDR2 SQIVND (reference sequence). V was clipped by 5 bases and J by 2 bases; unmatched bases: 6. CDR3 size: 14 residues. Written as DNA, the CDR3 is TGTGCCAGTAGTTTAACGGGAGGAACCTACGAGCAGTACTTC. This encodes CASSLTGGTYEQYF.

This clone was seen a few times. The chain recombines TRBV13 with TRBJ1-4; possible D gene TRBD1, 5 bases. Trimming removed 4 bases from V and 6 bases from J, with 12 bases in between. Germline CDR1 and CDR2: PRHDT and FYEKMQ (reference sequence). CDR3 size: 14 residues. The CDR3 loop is CASSSRDGHEKLFF. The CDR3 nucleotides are TGTGCCAGCAGCTCCCGGGACGGACATGAAAAACTGTTTTTT. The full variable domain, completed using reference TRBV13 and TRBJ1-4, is AAGVIQSPRHLIKEKRETATLKCYPIPRHDTVYWYQQGPGQDPQFLISFYEKMQSDKGSIPDRFSAQQFSDYHSELNMSSLELGDSALYFCASSSRDGHEKLFFGSGTQLSVL.

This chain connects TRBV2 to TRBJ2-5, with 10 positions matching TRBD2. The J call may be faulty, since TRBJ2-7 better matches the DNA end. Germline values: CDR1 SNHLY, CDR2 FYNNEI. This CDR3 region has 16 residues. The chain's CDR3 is CASSLGGASGRSEQYF. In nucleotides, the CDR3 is TGTGCCAGCTCTCTCGGGGGGGCTAGCGGGAGAAGCGAGCAGTACTTC.

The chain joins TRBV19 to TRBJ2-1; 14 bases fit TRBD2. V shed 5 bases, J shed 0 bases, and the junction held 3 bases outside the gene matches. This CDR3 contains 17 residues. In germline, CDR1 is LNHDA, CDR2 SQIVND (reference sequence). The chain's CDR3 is CASSPGTSGSSYNEQFF. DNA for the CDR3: TGTGCCAGTAGTCCAGGGACTAGCGGGAGCTCCTACAATGAGCAGTTCTTC.

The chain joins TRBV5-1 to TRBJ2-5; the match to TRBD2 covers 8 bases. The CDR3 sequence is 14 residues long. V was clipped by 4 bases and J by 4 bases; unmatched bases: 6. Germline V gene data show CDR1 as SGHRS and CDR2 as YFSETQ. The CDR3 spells CASSHSGIAETQYF. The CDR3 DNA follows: TGCGCCAGCAGCCATAGCGGGATCGCAGAGACCCAGTACTTC.